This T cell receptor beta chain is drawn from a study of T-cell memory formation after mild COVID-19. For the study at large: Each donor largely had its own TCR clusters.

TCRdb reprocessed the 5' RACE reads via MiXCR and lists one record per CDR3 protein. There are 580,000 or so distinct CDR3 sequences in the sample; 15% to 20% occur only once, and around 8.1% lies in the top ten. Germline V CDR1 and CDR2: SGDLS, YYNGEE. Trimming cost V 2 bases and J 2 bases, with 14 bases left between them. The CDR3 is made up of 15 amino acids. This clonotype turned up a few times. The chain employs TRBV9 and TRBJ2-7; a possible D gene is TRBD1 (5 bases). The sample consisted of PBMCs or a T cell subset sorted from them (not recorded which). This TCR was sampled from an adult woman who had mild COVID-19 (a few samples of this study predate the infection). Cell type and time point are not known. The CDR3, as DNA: TGTGCCAGCAGCGTGGAAGGACAAAATCCCTACGAGCAGTACTTC. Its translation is CASSVEGQNPYEQYF.